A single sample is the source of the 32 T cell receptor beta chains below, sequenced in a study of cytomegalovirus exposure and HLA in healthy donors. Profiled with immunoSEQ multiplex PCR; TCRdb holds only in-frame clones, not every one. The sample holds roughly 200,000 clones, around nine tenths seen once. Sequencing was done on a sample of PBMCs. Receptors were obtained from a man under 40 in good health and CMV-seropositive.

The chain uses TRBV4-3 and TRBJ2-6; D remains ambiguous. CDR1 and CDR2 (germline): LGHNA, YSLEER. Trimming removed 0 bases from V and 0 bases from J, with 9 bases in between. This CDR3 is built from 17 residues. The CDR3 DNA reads TGCGCCAGCAGCCAAGAAGGATCCGTCTCTGGGGCCAACGTCCTGACTTTC. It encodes CASSQEGSVSGANVLTF.

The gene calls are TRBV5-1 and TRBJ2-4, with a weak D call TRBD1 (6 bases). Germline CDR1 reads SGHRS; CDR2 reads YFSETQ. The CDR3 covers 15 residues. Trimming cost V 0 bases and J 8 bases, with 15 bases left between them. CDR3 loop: CASSLGQVRGDIQYF. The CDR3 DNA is TGCGCCAGCAGCTTGGGACAGGTCCGGGGAGACATTCAGTACTTC.

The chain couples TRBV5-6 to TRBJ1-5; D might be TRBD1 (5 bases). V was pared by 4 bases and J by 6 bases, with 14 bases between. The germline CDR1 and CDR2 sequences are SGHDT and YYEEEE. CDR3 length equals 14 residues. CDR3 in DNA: TGTGCCAGCAGCATGCGACAGCCGGGTCAGCCCCAGCATTTT. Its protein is CASSMRQPGQPQHF. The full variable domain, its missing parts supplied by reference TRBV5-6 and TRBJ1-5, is DAGVTQSPTHLIKTRGQQVTLRCSPKSGHDTVSWYQQALGQGPQFIFQYYEEEERQRGNFPDRFSGHQFPNYSSELNVNALLLGDSALYLCASSMRQPGQPQHFGDGTRLSIL.

CDR3 bases: TGTGCCAGCAGCTTAAGTCCCCGTCTAGCGGGGGGCGGCAATGAGCAGTTCTTC. This gives the protein CASSLSPRLAGGGNEQFF. The chain couples TRBV11-3 to TRBJ2-1, with 11 bases that match TRBD2. Trimming cost V 2 bases and J 6 bases; bases outside gene matches: 12. The germline V gene has CDR1 SGHNT and CDR2 YENEEA. The CDR3 is made up of 18 amino acids.

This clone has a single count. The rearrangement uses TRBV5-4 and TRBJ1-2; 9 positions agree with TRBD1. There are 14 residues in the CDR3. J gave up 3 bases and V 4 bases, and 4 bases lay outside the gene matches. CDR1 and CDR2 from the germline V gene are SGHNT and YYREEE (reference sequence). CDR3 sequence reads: CASSGRDRDYGYTF. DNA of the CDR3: TGTGCCAGCAGCGGTAGGGACAGGGACTATGGCTACACCTTC.

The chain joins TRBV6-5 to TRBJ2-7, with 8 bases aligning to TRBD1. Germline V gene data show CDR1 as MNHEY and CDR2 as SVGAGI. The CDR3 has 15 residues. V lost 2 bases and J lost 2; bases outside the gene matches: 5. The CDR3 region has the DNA TGTGCCAGCAGTTACGGGACAGGACCCCCCTACGAGCAGTACTTC. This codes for CASSYGTGPPYEQYF.

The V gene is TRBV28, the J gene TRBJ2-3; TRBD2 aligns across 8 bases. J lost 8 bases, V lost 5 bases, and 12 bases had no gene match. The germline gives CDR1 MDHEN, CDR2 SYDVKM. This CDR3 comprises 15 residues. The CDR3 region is CASSPRSSGAATQYF. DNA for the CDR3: TGTGCCAGCAGTCCCCGTAGTAGCGGGGCCGCTACGCAGTATTTT.

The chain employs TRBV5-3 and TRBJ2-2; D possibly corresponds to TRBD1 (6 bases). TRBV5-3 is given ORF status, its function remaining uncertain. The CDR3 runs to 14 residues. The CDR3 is CWFRPLRGTGELFF. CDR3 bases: TGTTGGTTCAGGCCGCTAAGGGGGACCGGGGAGCTGTTTTTT.

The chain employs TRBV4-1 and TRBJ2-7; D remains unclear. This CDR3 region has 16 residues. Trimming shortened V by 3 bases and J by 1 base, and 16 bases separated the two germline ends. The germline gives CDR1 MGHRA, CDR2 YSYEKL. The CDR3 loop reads CASSQTETSGSYEQYF. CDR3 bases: TGCGCCAGCAGCCAGACCGAAACCTCAGGATCCTACGAGCAGTACTTC.

CDR3 bases: TGTGCCAGCAGCTTAGGAGGGGTCAGGGATTCACCCCTCCACTTT. This translates into CASSLGGVRDSPLHF. The V and J genes are TRBV11-2 and TRBJ1-6; D might be TRBD1 (5 bases). Per the germline V gene, CDR1 is SGHAT and CDR2 is FQNNGV. Trimming removed 1 base from V and 8 bases from J, with 12 bases in between. This CDR3 has 15 amino acids.

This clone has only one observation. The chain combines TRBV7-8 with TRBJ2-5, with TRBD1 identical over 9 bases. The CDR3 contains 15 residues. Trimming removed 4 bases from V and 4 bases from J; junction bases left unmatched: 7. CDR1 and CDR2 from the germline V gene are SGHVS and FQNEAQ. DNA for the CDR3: TGTGCCAGCAGCTCGTGGACAGGGGTCGGAGAGACCCAGTACTTC. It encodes CASSSWTGVGETQYF.

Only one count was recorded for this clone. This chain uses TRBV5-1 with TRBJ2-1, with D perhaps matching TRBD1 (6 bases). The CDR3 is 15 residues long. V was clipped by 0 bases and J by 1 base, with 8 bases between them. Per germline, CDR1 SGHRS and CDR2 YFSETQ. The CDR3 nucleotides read TGCGCCAGCAGCTTGGCCAGGGGATCCTACAATGAGCAGTTCTTC. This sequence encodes CASSLARGSYNEQFF.

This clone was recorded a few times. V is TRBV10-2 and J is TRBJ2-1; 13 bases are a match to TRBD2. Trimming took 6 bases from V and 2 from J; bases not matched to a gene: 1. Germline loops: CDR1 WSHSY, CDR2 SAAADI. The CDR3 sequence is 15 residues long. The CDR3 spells CASRGLAGTYNEQFF. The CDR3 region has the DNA TGCGCCAGCAGGGGACTAGCGGGAACCTACAATGAGCAGTTCTTC.

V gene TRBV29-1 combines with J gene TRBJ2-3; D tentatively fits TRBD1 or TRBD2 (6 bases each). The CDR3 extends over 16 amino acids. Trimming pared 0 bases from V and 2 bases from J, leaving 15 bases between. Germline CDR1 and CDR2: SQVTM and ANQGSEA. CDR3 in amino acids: CSVEERGQVSTDTQYF. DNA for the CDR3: TGCAGCGTTGAAGAACGGGGGCAAGTCTCCACAGATACGCAGTATTTT.

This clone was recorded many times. CDR3 sequence: CASSPTGDGWANYGYTF. CDR3 coding DNA: TGTGCCAGCAGCCCCACAGGGGACGGTTGGGCTAACTATGGCTACACCTTC. The chain couples TRBV9 to TRBJ1-2; TRBD1 matches 7 bases. Germline V lookup: CDR1 SGDLS, CDR2 YYNGEE. V lost 4 bases to trimming and J lost 0 bases; unmatched junction nucleotides: 12. The CDR3 sequence is 17 residues long.

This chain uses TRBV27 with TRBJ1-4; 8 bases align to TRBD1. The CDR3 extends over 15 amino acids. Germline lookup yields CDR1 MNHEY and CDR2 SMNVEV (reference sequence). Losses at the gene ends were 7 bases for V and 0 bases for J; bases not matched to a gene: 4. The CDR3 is CASNTGGPTNEKLFF. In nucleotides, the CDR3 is TGTGCCAGCAACACAGGGGGGCCAACTAATGAAAAACTGTTTTTT.

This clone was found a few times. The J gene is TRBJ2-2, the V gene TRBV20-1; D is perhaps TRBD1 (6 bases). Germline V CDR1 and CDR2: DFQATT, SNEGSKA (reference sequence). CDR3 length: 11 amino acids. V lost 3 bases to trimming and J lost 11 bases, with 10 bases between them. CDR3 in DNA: TGCAGTGCTAGTGGGGACAATGAGCTGTTTTTT. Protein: CSASGDNELFF.

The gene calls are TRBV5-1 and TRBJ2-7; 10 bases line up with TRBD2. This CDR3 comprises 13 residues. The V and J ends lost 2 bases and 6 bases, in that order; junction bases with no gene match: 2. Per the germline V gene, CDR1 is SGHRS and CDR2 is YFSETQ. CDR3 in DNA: TGCGCCAGCAGCTTCCTAGCGGGAGCCGAGCAGTACTTC. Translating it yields CASSFLAGAEQYF.

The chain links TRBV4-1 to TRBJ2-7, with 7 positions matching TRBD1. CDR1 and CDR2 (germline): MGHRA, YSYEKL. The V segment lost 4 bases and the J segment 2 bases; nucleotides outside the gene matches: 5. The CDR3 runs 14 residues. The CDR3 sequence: CASSPRTGTYEQYF. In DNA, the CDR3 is TGCGCCAGCAGCCCAAGGACAGGAACCTACGAGCAGTACTTC.

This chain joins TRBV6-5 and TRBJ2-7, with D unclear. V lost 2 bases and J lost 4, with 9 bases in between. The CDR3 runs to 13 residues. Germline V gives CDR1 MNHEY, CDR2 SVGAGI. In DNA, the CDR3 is TGTGCCAGCAGTTACACCTTAAAATACGAGCAGTACTTC. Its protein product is CASSYTLKYEQYF.

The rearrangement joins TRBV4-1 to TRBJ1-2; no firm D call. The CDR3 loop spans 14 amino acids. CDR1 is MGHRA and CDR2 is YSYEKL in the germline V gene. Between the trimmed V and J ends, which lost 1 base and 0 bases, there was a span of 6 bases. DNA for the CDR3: TGCGCCAGCAGCCAAGCTGGAACTAACTATGGCTACACCTTC. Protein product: CASSQAGTNYGYTF.

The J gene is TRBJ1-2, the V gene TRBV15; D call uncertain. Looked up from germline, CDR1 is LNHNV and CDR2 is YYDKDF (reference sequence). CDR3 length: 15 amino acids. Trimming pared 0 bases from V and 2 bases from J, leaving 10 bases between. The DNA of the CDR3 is TGTGCCACCAGCAGAGATGTTGGGCTAAACTATGGCTACACCTTC. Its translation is CATSRDVGLNYGYTF.

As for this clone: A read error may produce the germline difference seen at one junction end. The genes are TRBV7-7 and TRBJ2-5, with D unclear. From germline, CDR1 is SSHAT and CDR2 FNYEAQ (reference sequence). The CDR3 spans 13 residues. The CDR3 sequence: CASSFGLQETQYF. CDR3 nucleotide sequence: TGTGCTAGCAGCTTCGGCCTCCAAGAGACCCAGTACTTC. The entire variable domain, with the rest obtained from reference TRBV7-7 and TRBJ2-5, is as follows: GAGVSQSPRYKVTKRGQDVTLRCDPISSHATLYWYQQALGQGPEFLTYFNYEAQPDKSGLPSDRFSAERPEGSISTLTIQRTEQRDSAMYRCASSFGLQETQYFGPGTRLLVL.

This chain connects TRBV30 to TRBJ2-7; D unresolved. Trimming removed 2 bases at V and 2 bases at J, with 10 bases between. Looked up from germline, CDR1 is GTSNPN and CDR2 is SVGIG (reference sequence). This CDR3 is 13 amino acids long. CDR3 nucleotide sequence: TGTGCCTGGAGTAACGTCCCTCCCTACGAGCAGTACTTC. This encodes CAWSNVPPYEQYF.

The CDR3 region has the DNA TGTGCCAGCAGCGCCGACAGGGGCTACGAGCAGTACTTC. It codes for CASSADRGYEQYF. The rearrangement joins TRBV9 to TRBJ2-7, with 8 positions matching TRBD1. In germline, CDR1 is SGDLS, CDR2 YYNGEE. The length of the CDR3 is 13 residues. With V trimmed by 3 bases and J by 3 bases, 2 bases remained unmatched. Full variable domain (rest looked up from reference TRBV9 and TRBJ2-7): DSGVTQTPKHLITATGQRVTLRCSPRSGDLSVYWYQQSLDQGLQFLIQYYNGEERAKGNILERFSAQQFPDLHSELNLSSLELGDSALYFCASSADRGYEQYFGPGTRLTVT.

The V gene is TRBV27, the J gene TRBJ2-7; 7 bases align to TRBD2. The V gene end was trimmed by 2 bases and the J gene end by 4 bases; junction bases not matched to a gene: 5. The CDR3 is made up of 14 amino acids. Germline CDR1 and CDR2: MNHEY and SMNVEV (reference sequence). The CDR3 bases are TGTGCCAGCAGTTTAAAGGGACTACGGTACGAGCAGTACTTC. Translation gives CASSLKGLRYEQYF.

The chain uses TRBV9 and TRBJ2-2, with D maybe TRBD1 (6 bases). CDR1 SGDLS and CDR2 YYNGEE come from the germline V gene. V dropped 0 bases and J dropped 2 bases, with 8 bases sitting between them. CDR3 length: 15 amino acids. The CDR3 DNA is TGTGCCAGCAGCGTAGTGGGACACAACACCGGGGAGCTGTTTTTT. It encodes CASSVVGHNTGELFF.

The CDR3 region is CASSQDTGQLGNQPQHF. The CDR3 DNA reads as TGCGCCAGCAGCCAAGATACAGGTCAGCTTGGGAATCAGCCCCAGCATTTT. This chain links TRBV4-3 with TRBJ1-5, with a weak D call TRBD1 (5 bases). Germline V CDR1 and CDR2: LGHNA, YSLEER. Trimming took 0 bases from V and 4 from J, leaving 16 bases between them. CDR3 length equals 17 residues.

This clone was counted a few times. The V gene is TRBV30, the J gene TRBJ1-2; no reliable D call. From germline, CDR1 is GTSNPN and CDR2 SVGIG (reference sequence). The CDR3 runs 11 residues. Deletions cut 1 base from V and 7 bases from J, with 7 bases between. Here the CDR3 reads CAWSGLFGYTF. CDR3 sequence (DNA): TGTGCCTGGAGTGGATTGTTTGGCTACACCTTC.

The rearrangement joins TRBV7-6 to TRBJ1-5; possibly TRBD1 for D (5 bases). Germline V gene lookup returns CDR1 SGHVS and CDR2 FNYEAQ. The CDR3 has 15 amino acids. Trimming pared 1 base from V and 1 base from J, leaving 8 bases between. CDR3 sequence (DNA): TGTGCCAGCAGCTTAGAATCAGGGAGCAATCAGCCCCAGCATTTT. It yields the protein CASSLESGSNQPQHF.

In DNA, the CDR3 is TGTGCCAGCAGCCCAACCCCGTACGGGGGCGAGAAAGGGTGGGACACTGAAGCTTTCTTT. Encoded protein: CASSPTPYGGEKGWDTEAFF. The chain carries TRBV9 and TRBJ1-1, with D perhaps TRBD1 (6 bases). CDR1 SGDLS and CDR2 YYNGEE come from the germline V gene. The CDR3 sequence is 20 residues long. Deletions cut 4 bases from V and 3 bases from J, with 31 bases between.

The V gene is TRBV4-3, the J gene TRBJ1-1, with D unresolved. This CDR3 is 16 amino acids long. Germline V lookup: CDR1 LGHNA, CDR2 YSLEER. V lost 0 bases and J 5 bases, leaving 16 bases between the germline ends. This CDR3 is CASSQDWAGTGTEAFF. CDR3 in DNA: TGCGCCAGCAGCCAAGATTGGGCAGGAACGGGGACTGAAGCTTTCTTT.